What follows are 18 T cell receptor beta chains derived from one specimen sequenced in a study of early T cells in non-severe SARS-CoV-2 infection. TCRdb re-called the 5' RACE reads through MiXCR, storing one row per CDR3 protein. The table has about 94,000 distinct CDR3 sequences, 13% seen once; the top ten hold around 2.4%. Material: whole blood. Receptors were obtained from an adult who was a healthcare worker with PCR-confirmed SARS-CoV-2 infection or an uninfected control (not recorded which).

This clonotype was detected only a few times. This sequence joins TRBV28 and TRBJ1-1; D is possibly TRBD1 (5 bases). Deletions cut 8 bases from V and 7 bases from J, with 17 bases between. CDR1 MDHEN and CDR2 SYDVKM come from the germline V gene. This CDR3 has 13 amino acids. The CDR3 sequence is CASLRGGAFEAFF. In nucleotides, the CDR3 is TGTGCCAGCTTGAGGGGAGGGGCGTTTGAAGCTTTCTTT.

This clonotype was counted many times. The rearrangement links TRBV11-2 to TRBJ1-1, with D unresolved. With 1 base removed from V and 3 bases from J, the gap between germline ends came to 6 bases. The length of the CDR3 is 13 residues. CDR1 SGHAT and CDR2 FQNNGV come from the germline V gene. The CDR3 DNA reads as TGTGCCAGCAGCTTAGTTCTGGACACTGAAGCTTTCTTT. Translation gives CASSLVLDTEAFF.

This clonotype turned up a few times. V is TRBV2 and J is TRBJ1-2; 8 bases map to TRBD1. With V trimmed by 6 bases and J by 8 bases, 17 bases remained unmatched. CDR1 and CDR2 (germline): SNHLY, FYNNEI. CDR3 length: 16 amino acids. In nucleotides, the CDR3 is TGTGCCAGCAGCCCCCGCACAGGGGGGGAAGCGAGAGGCTACACCTTC. Translated: CASSPRTGGEARGYTF.

Only a few counts were recorded for this clonotype. The V and J genes are TRBV28 and TRBJ1-5; tentative D call: TRBD1 (5 bases). Germline lookup yields CDR1 MDHEN and CDR2 SYDVKM. The CDR3 contains 16 residues. V lost 6 bases and J lost 4, with 19 bases in between. CDR3 DNA: TGTGCCAGCAGCCTAACGGGGCGCGGAGGTAATCAGCCCCAGCATTTT. Translation: CASSLTGRGGNQPQHF.

This clonotype was recorded many times. V is TRBV6-6 and J is TRBJ1-5; D remains ambiguous. The CDR3 length is 13 residues. CDR1 and CDR2 (germline): MNHNY, SVGAGI (reference sequence). V lost 5 bases and J 8 bases, leaving 13 bases between the germline ends. This CDR3 is CASSHRGLEPQHF. The CDR3 DNA reads TGTGCCAGCAGTCACCGTGGGCTGGAGCCCCAGCATTTT.

In regard to this clonotype: One end of the junction fails to match germline, which may point to a read error. The V and J genes are TRBV29-1 and TRBJ2-2; possible D gene TRBD1, 6 bases. Germline V gene data show CDR1 as SQVTM and CDR2 as ANQGSEA. This CDR3 comprises 13 residues. CDR3 in amino acids: CSVDTGSTGELFF. For the CDR3, the DNA is TGCAGCGTTGATACAGGGTCCACCGGGGAGCTTTTTTTT.

The gene calls are TRBV18 and TRBJ1-5; 8 nucleotides match TRBD1. The V gene's germline CDR1 is KGHSH and CDR2 LQKENI. The CDR3 has 14 residues. V lost 4 bases, J lost 2 bases, and 1 base stayed unmatched. The CDR3 DNA reads TGTGCCAGCTCACGGGGACAGGGCAATCAGCCCCAGCATTTT. It codes for CASSRGQGNQPQHF.

This clonotype has a handful of counts. This chain uses TRBV6-5 with TRBJ2-1; D might be TRBD2 (5 bases). V was trimmed by 8 bases and J by 9 bases, leaving 23 bases between them. There are 15 residues in the CDR3. CDR1 and CDR2 from the germline V gene are MNHEY and SVGAGI. The CDR3 protein is CASGRGGKRTPEQFF. DNA for the CDR3: TGTGCCAGCGGGCGAGGAGGAAAGCGTACCCCTGAGCAGTTCTTC.

This clonotype was seen only a few times. The chain uses TRBV12-3 or TRBV12-4 and TRBJ2-4, with D possibly being TRBD1 (6 bases). CDR3 length equals 15 residues. V shed 3 bases and J shed 6 bases, with 15 bases lying between them. Written as DNA, the CDR3 is TGTGCCAGCAGTTTGAACGGAGTACAGGGAAACATTCAGTACTTC. This translates into CASSLNGVQGNIQYF.

This clonotype was observed many times. The chain employs TRBV7-6 and TRBJ2-7; unclear D gene. The V end lost 1 base, the J end lost 6 bases, and 13 bases lay between the germline ends. CDR1 is SGHVS, CDR2 FNYEAQ, per germline. This CDR3 is built from 14 residues. The CDR3 coding sequence is TGTGCCAGCAGCTTAGGGACGGGTTTAAGCGAGCAGTACTTC. Translated: CASSLGTGLSEQYF. The entire variable domain, with the rest obtained from reference TRBV7-6 and TRBJ2-7, is as follows: GAGVSQSPRYKVTKRGQDVALRCDPISGHVSLYWYRQALGQGPEFLTYFNYEAQQDKSGLPNDRFSAERPEGSISTLTIQRTEQRDSAMYRCASSLGTGLSEQYFGPGTRLTVT.

This clonotype has a count of ten or more. The CDR3 loop reads CSADLHGGGTSEYF. The CDR3 DNA sequence: TGCAGTGCTGACCTTCACGGAGGGGGGACTTCGGAGTACTTC. V usage is TRBV20-1 and J usage is TRBJ2-5; D is perhaps TRBD1 or TRBD2 (6 bases each). Germline CDR1 is DFQATT and CDR2 is SNEGSKA (reference sequence). The CDR3 covers 14 residues. V was pared by 5 bases and J by 12 bases, with 25 bases between.

This clonotype was counted many times. The chain is built from TRBV11-2 and TRBJ2-5, with D possibly TRBD2 on 5 matching bases. Germline CDR1 is SGHAT and CDR2 is FQNNGV. There are 15 residues in the CDR3. Trimming stripped 3 bases from V and 9 bases from J, with 20 bases between. The CDR3 DNA is TGTGCCAGCAGCTTTGAGGGCCGCTCGGTGAAAGCCCAGTACTTC. This codes for CASSFEGRSVKAQYF.

A few counts support this clonotype. CDR3 bases: TGTGCCAGCAGGATGGATCCAACTAATGAAAAACTGTTTTTT. Translation gives CASRMDPTNEKLFF. The V and J genes are TRBV7-6 and TRBJ1-4, with unresolved D. CDR1 is SGHVS, CDR2 FNYEAQ, per germline. This CDR3 is 14 amino acids long. Trimming shortened V by 6 bases and J by 0 bases, and 8 bases separated the two germline ends.

This clonotype was seen only a few times. The chain recombines TRBV28 with TRBJ2-3; 7 nucleotides line up with TRBD2. V lost 6 bases to trimming and J lost 3 bases; unmatched junction nucleotides: 3. CDR1 and CDR2 from the germline V gene are MDHEN and SYDVKM. This CDR3 region has 13 residues. The CDR3 bases are TGTGCCAGCAGGGCTAGCGGTACAGATACGCAGTATTTT. Encoded protein: CASRASGTDTQYF.

The V gene is TRBV20-1, the J gene TRBJ2-7; D unclear. The V and J ends lost 3 bases and 1 base respectively, with 13 bases between them. This CDR3 has 14 amino acids. CDR1 is DFQATT, CDR2 SNEGSKA, per germline (reference sequence). The CDR3 loop is CSASSPTSSYEQYF. The DNA of the CDR3 is TGCAGTGCTAGCTCTCCGACAAGTTCCTACGAGCAGTACTTC.

This clonotype appeared a few times. The chain couples TRBV2 to TRBJ2-5, with 7 nucleotides matching TRBD2. V was pared by 2 bases and J by 4 bases, with 7 bases of the junction left unmatched. Per the germline V gene, CDR1 is SNHLY and CDR2 is FYNNEI. The CDR3 extends over 15 amino acids. The CDR3: CASSETRTRRETQYF. CDR3 nucleotide sequence: TGTGCCAGCAGTGAAACGAGGACTAGAAGAGAGACCCAGTACTTC.

The chain combines TRBV6-5 with TRBJ1-1; 8 bases agree with TRBD1. Germline-derived CDR1 and CDR2 are MNHEY and SVGAGI. V gave up 5 bases and J gave up 3 bases; unmatched junction bases: 8. This CDR3 comprises 15 residues. This chain's CDR3 is CASSDRGSMDTEAFF. The CDR3 DNA reads TGTGCCAGCAGTGACAGGGGAAGCATGGACACTGAAGCTTTCTTT.

The chain recombines TRBV20-1 with TRBJ1-1; the match to TRBD1 covers 9 bases. CDR3 length: 14 residues. In germline, CDR1 is DFQATT, CDR2 SNEGSKA (reference sequence). V dropped 6 bases and J dropped 7; count of bases not matched to a gene: 12. In DNA, the CDR3 is TGCAGTGCAACTCGGACAGGGGTCCCAGGTGAAGCTTTCTTT. As protein: CSATRTGVPGEAFF.